This entry lists 21 T cell receptor beta chains sequenced from one sample in a study of T-cell memory formation after mild COVID-19. TCRdb reprocessed the 5' RACE reads via MiXCR and lists one record per CDR3 protein. The table lists approximately 200,000 distinct CDR3 sequences, 16% of them singletons, with 2% to 2.5% in the top ten. Sequenced: PBMCs or a T cell subset sorted from them (not recorded which). These receptors were taken from an adult woman who had mild COVID-19 (a few samples of this study predate the infection). Cell type and time point are not known.

V gene TRBV5-1 combines with J gene TRBJ2-7; no definite D call. The length of the CDR3 is 15 residues. Looked up from germline, CDR1 is SGHRS and CDR2 is YFSETQ. The V end was cut by 0 bases, the J end by 0 bases, with 10 bases between. CDR3 sequence reads: CASSLEPLSSYEQYF. CDR3 coding DNA: TGCGCCAGCAGCTTGGAACCGTTGAGCTCCTACGAGCAGTACTTC.

This clonotype was seen more than once but under ten times. V and J are TRBV30 and TRBJ2-7; 8 bases are a match to TRBD2. Looked up from germline, CDR1 is GTSNPN and CDR2 is SVGIG (reference sequence). The CDR3 contains 14 residues. Germline trimming cut 1 base from V and 2 bases from J; bases unmatched to any gene: 4. In DNA form, the CDR3 reads TGTGCCTGGAGTGCGGGGGGGGACCCCTACGAGCAGTACTTC. Amino acids: CAWSAGGDPYEQYF.

This clonotype was seen a few times. This chain uses TRBV3-1 with TRBJ2-7, with 8 bases matching TRBD1. This CDR3 is built from 15 residues. Per the germline V gene, CDR1 is LGHDT and CDR2 is YNNKEL (reference sequence). V was pared by 2 bases and J by 3 bases, with 6 bases of the junction left unmatched. The CDR3: CASSQLGQGSYEQYF. The DNA of the CDR3 is TGTGCCAGCAGCCAACTTGGACAGGGAAGCTACGAGCAGTACTTC.

This clonotype was detected only a few times. The gene calls are TRBV6-1 and TRBJ2-2; a weak D match, TRBD2 (6 bases). The length of the CDR3 is 16 residues. Per germline, CDR1 MNHNS and CDR2 SASEGT. Trimming shortened V by 2 bases and J by 0 bases, and 10 bases separated the two germline ends. CDR3 in amino acids: CASSEFAGSNTGELFF. CDR3 DNA sequence: TGTGCCAGCAGTGAATTCGCGGGATCGAACACCGGGGAGCTGTTTTTT.

This chain's CDR3 is CASSQDGGRVAEAFF. In DNA, the CDR3 is TGTGCCAGCAGCCAAGATGGCGGGAGGGTCGCTGAAGCTTTCTTT. The chain combines TRBV3-1 with TRBJ1-1; D is ambiguous. Germline V gene data show CDR1 as LGHDT and CDR2 as YNNKEL (reference sequence). Trimming removed 0 bases from V and 6 bases from J, with 14 bases in between. This CDR3 contains 15 residues. Based on the CDR3 plus reference TRBV3-1 and TRBJ1-1, the full variable domain is DTAVSQTPKYLVTQMGNDKSIKCEQNLGHDTMYWYKQDSKKFLKIMFSYNNKELIINETVPNRFSPKSPDKAHLNLHINSLELGDSAVYFCASSQDGGRVAEAFFGQGTRLTVV.

The chain uses TRBV5-5 and TRBJ2-7, with TRBD1 matching over 8 bases. The germline V gene has CDR1 SGHKS and CDR2 YYEKEE (reference sequence). V shed 1 base, J shed 6 bases, and the junction held 12 bases outside the gene matches. The CDR3 has 16 amino acids. Here the CDR3 DNA reads TGTGCCAGCAGCTTGTCACCCACGCAGGGGGCCGGCGAGCAGTACTTC. Translation gives CASSLSPTQGAGEQYF.

This clonotype was recorded at least ten times. CDR3: CASSLTSGGRSEQFF. CDR3 in DNA: TGTGCCAGCAGCCTCACTAGCGGGGGGCGTAGTGAGCAGTTCTTC. The rearrangement joins TRBV6-2 or TRBV6-3 to TRBJ2-1, with TRBD2 identical over 12 bases. This CDR3 spans 15 amino acids. V shed 6 bases and J 9 bases; nucleotides not matched to a gene: 9. CDR1 and CDR2 (germline): MNHEY, SVGEGT.

The chain has TRBV5-6 and TRBJ2-3; 7 nucleotides match TRBD2. Germline CDR1 SGHDT, CDR2 YYEEEE. The CDR3 runs 16 residues. The V gene end was trimmed by 0 bases and the J gene end by 1 base; junction bases not matched to a gene: 5. CDR3 sequence: CASSLDGGSGTDTQYF. CDR3 nucleotides: TGTGCCAGCAGCTTGGACGGGGGGTCTGGCACAGATACGCAGTATTTT. The whole variable domain, filled in from reference TRBV5-6 and TRBJ2-3, reads DAGVTQSPTHLIKTRGQQVTLRCSPKSGHDTVSWYQQALGQGPQFIFQYYEEEERQRGNFPDRFSGHQFPNYSSELNVNALLLGDSALYLCASSLDGGSGTDTQYFGPGTRLTVL.

The rearrangement links TRBV30 to TRBJ1-2, with D unclear. V lost 4 bases, J lost 4 bases, and 13 bases lay in between. The length of the CDR3 is 13 residues. Germline values: CDR1 GTSNPN, CDR2 SVGIG (reference sequence). Here the CDR3 reads CAWIGKGTYGYTF. The CDR3 DNA reads as TGTGCCTGGATTGGAAAGGGAACCTATGGCTACACCTTC.

This clonotype turned up a few times. The gene calls are TRBV12-3 or TRBV12-4 and TRBJ1-1; D perhaps matches TRBD1 (5 bases). Trimming took off 6 bases at V and 7 bases at J, with 12 bases between the two ends. This CDR3 has 12 amino acids. CDR3 nucleotides: TGTGCCAGCAGCCCAGGGAGTGGTGAAGCTTTCTTT. Protein: CASSPGSGEAFF.

The V and J genes are TRBV30 and TRBJ1-4; no firm D call. There are 15 residues in the CDR3. Germline CDR1 reads GTSNPN; CDR2 reads SVGIG (reference sequence). Trimming removed 0 bases at V and 6 bases at J, with 14 bases between. The CDR3: CAWSVVRPRDEKLFF. CDR3 in DNA: TGTGCCTGGAGTGTAGTAAGGCCGCGGGATGAAAAACTGTTTTTT.

Notes on this clonotype: The junction departs from the called germline gene at one end, perhaps through a read error. The rearrangement links TRBV7-2 to TRBJ2-7, with D maybe TRBD2 (6 bases). The CDR3 has 13 residues. Germline values: CDR1 SGHTA, CDR2 FQGNSA. The CDR3 DNA sequence: TGTGCCAGCAGCCCGCTGCCTCCGGGACGGGAGCGCTTC. Translation: CASSPLPPGRERF. The full variable domain, with the rest looked up from reference TRBV7-2 and TRBJ2-7, is GAGVSQSPSNKVTEKGKDVELRCDPISGHTALYWYRQSLGQGLEFLIYFQGNSAPDKSGLPSDRFSAERTGGSVSTLTIQRTQQEDSAVYLCASSPLPPGRERFGPGTRLTVT.

The rearrangement joins TRBV12-3 or TRBV12-4 to TRBJ2-3, with 9 bases that match TRBD2. After removal of 2 bases from V and 7 bases from J, the junction contained 19 bases not matched to a gene. This CDR3 contains 19 residues. The CDR3 nucleotides are TGTGCCAGCAGTTTAATTCTCGAGCTGGGCGGGGGGGCCGTGTATACGCAGTATTTT. Translating gives CASSLILELGGGAVYTQYF.

The rearrangement uses TRBV5-1 and TRBJ2-1; 8 bases are shared with TRBD1. J lost 10 bases, V lost 4 bases, and 1 base had no gene match. Germline CDR1 is SGHRS and CDR2 is YFSETQ. The CDR3 covers 11 residues. The DNA of the CDR3 is TGCGCCAGCAGCGGGGACAGGGAGCAGTTCTTC. Translated, it gives CASSGDREQFF.

The chain combines TRBV10-3 with TRBJ1-2, with 9 bases lining up with TRBD1. V lost 6 bases, J lost 5 bases, and 10 bases stayed unmatched. In germline, CDR1 is ENHRY, CDR2 SYGVKD. The CDR3 length is 15 residues. The CDR3: CAISPDRGLRYGYTF. The DNA for the CDR3 is TGTGCCATCAGCCCGGACAGGGGCTTACGATATGGCTACACCTTC.

This clonotype was recorded at least ten times. The V and J genes are TRBV29-1 and TRBJ2-2, with D maybe TRBD2 (5 bases). Between the trimmed V and J ends, which lost 6 bases and 3 bases, there was a span of 14 bases. From germline, CDR1 is SQVTM and CDR2 ANQGSEA. This CDR3 is 14 amino acids long. The CDR3 here is CSVRSQRYTGELFF. CDR3 in DNA: TGCAGCGTCCGGAGCCAGCGGTACACCGGGGAGCTGTTTTTT.

This chain links TRBV9 with TRBJ2-1, with 8 nucleotides matching TRBD2. In germline, CDR1 is SGDLS, CDR2 YYNGEE. The CDR3 loop spans 15 amino acids. V trimming: 3 bases; J trimming: 5 bases; junction bases outside the gene matches: 7. This CDR3 reads CASSDSGVRHNEQFF. CDR3 sequence (DNA): TGTGCCAGCAGCGATAGCGGGGTCCGGCACAATGAGCAGTTCTTC.

This chain links TRBV7-6 with TRBJ2-7; D might be TRBD1 or TRBD2, each matching 6 bases. The germline V gene has CDR1 SGHVS and CDR2 FNYEAQ. CDR3 length: 16 residues. Trimming removed 0 bases from V and 4 bases from J, with 16 bases in between. The DNA of the CDR3 is TGTGCCAGCAGCTTAGCGGGTAGTAGGGGGACTTACGAGCAGTACTTC. Its translation: CASSLAGSRGTYEQYF.

The rearrangement uses TRBV20-1 and TRBJ2-3; TRBD1 is a possible D gene (7 bases). The V gene's germline CDR1 is DFQATT and CDR2 SNEGSKA (reference sequence). The CDR3 length is 16 residues. Trimming pared 0 bases from V and 3 bases from J, leaving 16 bases between. CDR3 sequence: CSARDPRGEWTDTQYF. The CDR3 nucleotides read TGCAGTGCTAGAGATCCCAGGGGGGAATGGACAGATACGCAGTATTTT.

The gene calls are TRBV7-8 and TRBJ1-5, with a tentative D call TRBD1 (5 bases). This CDR3 comprises 16 residues. The germline CDR1 and CDR2 sequences are SGHVS and FQNEAQ. Deletions cut 0 bases from V and 5 bases from J, with 14 bases between. CDR3 residues: CASSLAERGRHQPQHF. The CDR3 region has the DNA TGTGCCAGCAGCTTAGCTGAGAGGGGACGGCATCAGCCCCAGCATTTT.

This chain links TRBV20-1 with TRBJ1-2; D remains unclear. V lost 6 bases, J lost 2 bases, and 10 bases lay in between. The germline V gene encodes CDR1 DFQATT and CDR2 SNEGSKA (reference sequence). The CDR3 extends over 12 amino acids. CDR3 DNA sequence: TGCAGTGCCCCGCCTCAGAACTATGGCTACACCTTC. Protein: CSAPPQNYGYTF.